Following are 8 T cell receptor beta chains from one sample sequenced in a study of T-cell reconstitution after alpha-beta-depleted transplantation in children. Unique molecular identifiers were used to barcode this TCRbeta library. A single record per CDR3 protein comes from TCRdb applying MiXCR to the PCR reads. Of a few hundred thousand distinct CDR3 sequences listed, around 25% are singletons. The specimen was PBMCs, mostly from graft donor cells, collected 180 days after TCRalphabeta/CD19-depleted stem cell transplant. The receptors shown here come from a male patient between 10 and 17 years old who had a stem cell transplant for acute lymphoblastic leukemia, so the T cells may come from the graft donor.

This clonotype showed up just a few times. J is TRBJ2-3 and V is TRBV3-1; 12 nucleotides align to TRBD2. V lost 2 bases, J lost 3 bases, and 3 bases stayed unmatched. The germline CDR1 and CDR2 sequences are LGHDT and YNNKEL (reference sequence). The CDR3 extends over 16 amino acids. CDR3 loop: CASSQSGLAGTDTQYF. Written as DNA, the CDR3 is TGTGCCAGCAGCCAATCCGGACTAGCGGGAACAGATACGCAGTATTTT.

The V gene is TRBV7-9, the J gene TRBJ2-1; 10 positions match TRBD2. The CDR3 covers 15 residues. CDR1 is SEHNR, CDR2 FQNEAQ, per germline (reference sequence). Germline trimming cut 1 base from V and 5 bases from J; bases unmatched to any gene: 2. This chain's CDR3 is CASSLVAGGHNEQFF. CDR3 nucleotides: TGTGCCAGCAGCTTAGTAGCGGGGGGTCACAATGAGCAGTTCTTC.

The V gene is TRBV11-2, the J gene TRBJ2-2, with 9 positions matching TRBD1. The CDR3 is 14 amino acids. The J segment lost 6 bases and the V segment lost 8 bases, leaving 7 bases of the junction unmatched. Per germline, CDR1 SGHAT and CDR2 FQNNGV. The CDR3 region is CASGGQGRAGELFF. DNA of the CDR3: TGTGCCAGCGGGGGACAGGGACGCGCCGGGGAGCTGTTTTTT.

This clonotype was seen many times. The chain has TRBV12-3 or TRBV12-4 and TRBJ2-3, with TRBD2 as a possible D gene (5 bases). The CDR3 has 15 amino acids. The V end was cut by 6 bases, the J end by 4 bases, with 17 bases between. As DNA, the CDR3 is TGTGCCAGCAGCCGGACTGGCAAGAAAGCAGATACGCAGTATTTT. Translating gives CASSRTGKKADTQYF.

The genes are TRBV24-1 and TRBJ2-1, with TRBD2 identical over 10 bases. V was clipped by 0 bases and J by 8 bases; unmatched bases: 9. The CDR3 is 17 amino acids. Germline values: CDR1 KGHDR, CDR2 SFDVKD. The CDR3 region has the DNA TGTGCCACCAGTGATTTGGGGGTAGCGGGAGGTGTTTATGAGCAGTTCTTC. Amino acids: CATSDLGVAGGVYEQFF.

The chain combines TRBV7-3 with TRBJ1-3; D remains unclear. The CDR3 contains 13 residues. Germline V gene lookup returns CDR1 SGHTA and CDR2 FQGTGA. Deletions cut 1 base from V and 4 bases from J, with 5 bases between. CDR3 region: CASSLKAGNTIYF. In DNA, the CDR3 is TGTGCCAGCAGCTTAAAAGCAGGAAACACCATATATTTT.

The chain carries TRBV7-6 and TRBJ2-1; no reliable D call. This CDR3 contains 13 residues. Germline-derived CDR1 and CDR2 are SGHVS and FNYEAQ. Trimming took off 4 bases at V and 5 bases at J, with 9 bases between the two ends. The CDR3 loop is CASSSYRNNEQFF. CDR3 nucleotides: TGTGCCAGCAGCTCCTACCGGAACAATGAGCAGTTCTTC.

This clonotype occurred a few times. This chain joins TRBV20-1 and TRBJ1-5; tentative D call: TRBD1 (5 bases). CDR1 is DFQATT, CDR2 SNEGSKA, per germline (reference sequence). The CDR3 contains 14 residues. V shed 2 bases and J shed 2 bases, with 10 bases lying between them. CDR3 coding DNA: TGCAGTGCTAGACAAGGAGGGGGCAATCAGCCCCAGCATTTT. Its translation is CSARQGGGNQPQHF.